Detailed here is one T cell receptor beta chain. Trimming cost V 6 bases and J 2 bases, with 16 bases left between them. From germline, CDR1 is KGHSH and CDR2 LQKENI. The CDR3 length is 15 residues. Data came from immunoSEQ multiplex PCR; TCRdb stores just in-frame clones and leaves some out. The table has 70,000 or so clones, less than 90% seen once. These data belong to a study of T cell responses to AZD1222 COVID-19 vaccine. The sequence was collected from an adult who received the AZD1222 COVID-19 vaccine. V and J are TRBV18 and TRBJ1-2; D is perhaps TRBD1 (6 bases). The sample was peripheral blood, taken 28 days after the second AZD1222 dose. CDR3: CASSLQGQTNYGYTF. In nucleotides, the CDR3 is TGTGCCAGCTCCCTTCAGGGGCAAACGAACTATGGCTACACCTTC.